This T cell receptor (beta chain) was identified during a study of T cells expressing NK-cell markers. Germline V gene sequence: CDR1 MNHNS, CDR2 SASEGT. The CDR3 contains 17 residues. TCRdb reprocessed the 5' RACE reads and reports one entry per CDR3 protein, with no DNA. This sample contains 400,000 to 500,000 distinct CDR3 sequences. The chain uses TRBV6-1 and TRBJ1-5; TCRdb's assignment of TRBD1 cannot be checked, as there is no DNA. Input material: blood T cells: a sorted CD56 or NKG2C T cell subset, CD4+ or CD8+ T cells, or bulk PBMC T cells (not recorded which). This clonotype was obtained from a woman between 18 and 70 years old in good health. This chain's CDR3 is CASRPTGDRDSNQPQHF.